The entry that follows covers one TCR beta chain sequence. The CDR3 runs 14 residues. J gave up 6 bases and V 6 bases, and 5 bases lay outside the gene matches. Germline V gene sequence: CDR1 MNHEY, CDR2 SVGAGI. The sample belongs to a study of blood T cell repertoires in COVID-19. Original handling: Amplification with reference gene primers provided the estimates of nucleated cell counts. Method: immunoSEQ multiplex PCR; TCRdb's copy keeps in-frame clones and lacks some. V, J and clone size reflect that table, while D and trimming were determined from the DNA. Among under 120,000 clones listed, 69% were seen once.

This receptor was obtained from an elderly man with acute or convalescent COVID-19. The material sequenced was peripheral blood. The J gene is TRBJ2-1, the V gene TRBV6-5; 10 bases agree with TRBD2. This chain's CDR3 is CASRWTSGLNEQFF. The DNA of the CDR3 is TGTGCCAGCAGGTGGACTAGCGGTCTCAATGAGCAGTTCTTC.